This is a list of T cell receptor beta chains from one sample in a study of response to subunit inactivated influenza vaccine. TCRdb ran MiXCR on the RT-PCR reads and lists one entry per CDR3 protein. The repertoire has under 850,000 distinct CDR3 sequences, about a fifth of them found once; the top ten carry approximately 10%. The source material was PBMCs from blood, sampled 5 days after vaccination. These receptor sequences come from a man aged 50 to 59 who received an inactivated influenza vaccine. CDR3s include the opening cysteine and the closing phenylalanine or tryptophan. D genes are given only for firm matches. Size is stated for part of the rows, as once, few or many counts, or as a class when the clone is expanded.

d_call: TRBD2; v_call: TRBV7-9; clone_size: .; j_call: TRBJ2-3; cdr3_length: 15; cdr3_nt: TGTGCCAGCAGCTTATCGGGACTATACACAGATACGCAGTATTTT; cdr3_aa: CASSLSGLYTDTQYF
d_call: .; v_call: TRBV6-5; clone_size: many; j_call: TRBJ1-2; cdr3_length: 14; cdr3_nt: TGTGCCAGCAGTTACGGGGCTGCTAACTATGGCTACACCTTC; cdr3_aa: CASSYGAANYGYTF
d_call: TRBD1; v_call: TRBV20-1; clone_size: few; j_call: TRBJ2-5; cdr3_length: 15; cdr3_nt: TGCAGTGCTAGACCCGGACAGGGGGGGGGAGAGACCCAGTACTTC; cdr3_aa: CSARPGQGGGETQYF
d_call: .; v_call: TRBV6-2/TRBV6-3; clone_size: .; j_call: TRBJ2-1; cdr3_length: 17; cdr3_nt: TGTGCCAGCAGTTACAACCCTAGACAGAGTCCCTACAATGAGCAGTTCTTC; cdr3_aa: CASSYNPRQSPYNEQFF
d_call: .; v_call: TRBV7-2; clone_size: .; j_call: TRBJ2-5; cdr3_length: 14; cdr3_nt: TGTGCCAGCAGCTTAAATCAGAAGGTCGCGGCCCAGTACTTC; cdr3_aa: CASSLNQKVAAQYF
d_call: .; v_call: TRBV28; clone_size: few; j_call: TRBJ1-1; cdr3_length: 14; cdr3_nt: TGTGCCAGCAGCCCGCCCCGACAGAACACTGAAGCTTTCTTT; cdr3_aa: CASSPPRQNTEAFF
d_call: .; v_call: TRBV12-3/TRBV12-4; clone_size: .; j_call: TRBJ2-7; cdr3_length: 13; cdr3_nt: TGTGCCAGCATGGGAGCTAGCTGGTACGAGCAGTACTTC; cdr3_aa: CASMGASWYEQYF
d_call: .; v_call: TRBV28; clone_size: many; j_call: TRBJ1-2; cdr3_length: 14; cdr3_nt: TGTGCCAGCAGTTTACCGGGTCTGAGAGAAGGCTACACCTTC; cdr3_aa: CASSLPGLREGYTF
d_call: TRBD1; v_call: TRBV27; clone_size: .; j_call: TRBJ1-2; cdr3_length: 15; cdr3_nt: TGTGCCAGCAGGCAAACCGGGACAGGGGGCAATGGCTACACCTTC; cdr3_aa: CASRQTGTGGNGYTF
d_call: TRBD1; v_call: TRBV20-1; clone_size: .; j_call: TRBJ2-2; cdr3_length: 15; cdr3_nt: TGCAGTGCTAGGACAGGGGGCGGGTCCCCCGGGGAGCTGTTTTTT; cdr3_aa: CSARTGGGSPGELFF
d_call: TRBD1; v_call: TRBV11-1; clone_size: few; j_call: TRBJ2-5; cdr3_length: 18; cdr3_nt: TGTGCCAGCAGCCAAGACAGGGTTTGGACCGCTAACCAAGAGACCCAGTACTTC; cdr3_aa: CASSQDRVWTANQETQYF
d_call: .; v_call: TRBV12-3/TRBV12-4; clone_size: .; j_call: TRBJ1-4; cdr3_length: 15; cdr3_nt: TGTGCCAGCAGTTTACTCGGCAGGAGTAATGAAAAACTGTTTTTT; cdr3_aa: CASSLLGRSNEKLFF
d_call: .; v_call: TRBV25-1; clone_size: few; j_call: TRBJ2-1; cdr3_length: 15; cdr3_nt: TGTGCCAGCAGTTTTGGGGCAGGGACCTACAATGAGCAGTTCTTC; cdr3_aa: CASSFGAGTYNEQFF
d_call: .; v_call: TRBV6-2/TRBV6-3; clone_size: .; j_call: TRBJ2-1; cdr3_length: 17; cdr3_nt: TGTGCCAGCACGGGGGGCAGGGGGGACAGCTCCTACAATGAGCAGTTCTTC; cdr3_aa: CASTGGRGDSSYNEQFF
d_call: TRBD2; v_call: TRBV6-1; clone_size: .; j_call: TRBJ2-4; cdr3_length: 18; cdr3_nt: TGTGCCAGCAGTGAATCAGTTTGGACTAGCGGGATTTTGAACATTCAGTACTTC; cdr3_aa: CASSESVWTSGILNIQYF
d_call: .; v_call: TRBV29-1; clone_size: .; j_call: TRBJ2-3; cdr3_length: 14; cdr3_nt: TGCAGCGTCATGTTGGTACAGTTCACAGATACGCAGTATTTT; cdr3_aa: CSVMLVQFTDTQYF
d_call: .; v_call: TRBV20-1; clone_size: .; j_call: TRBJ1-6; cdr3_length: 16; cdr3_nt: TGCAGTGCTAGGGCAGGAGGGAGCTCCTATAATTCACCCCTCCACTTT; cdr3_aa: CSARAGGSSYNSPLHF
d_call: .; v_call: TRBV20-1; clone_size: .; j_call: TRBJ2-5; cdr3_length: 12; cdr3_nt: TGCAGTGCTAGGAGGGCCTTGGAGACCCAGTACTTC; cdr3_aa: CSARRALETQYF
d_call: .; v_call: TRBV9; clone_size: .; j_call: TRBJ2-3; cdr3_length: 14; cdr3_nt: TGTGCCAGCAGCGCTACAGGGCTCACAGATACGCAGTATTTT; cdr3_aa: CASSATGLTDTQYF
d_call: .; v_call: TRBV5-1; clone_size: .; j_call: TRBJ2-3; cdr3_length: 13; cdr3_nt: TGCGCCAGCAAGGAAGGAGAGGCAGATACGCAGTATTTT; cdr3_aa: CASKEGEADTQYF
d_call: TRBD2; v_call: TRBV7-2; clone_size: .; j_call: TRBJ2-2; cdr3_length: 15; cdr3_nt: TGTGCCAGCAGCTTATGGACTAGGCGCACCGGGGAGCTGTTTTTT; cdr3_aa: CASSLWTRRTGELFF
d_call: TRBD2; v_call: TRBV12-3/TRBV12-4; clone_size: .; j_call: TRBJ2-6; cdr3_length: 17; cdr3_nt: TGTGCCAGCAGTCCGACTAGCGGGAGAGACGGGGCCAACGTCCTGACTTTC; cdr3_aa: CASSPTSGRDGANVLTF
d_call: TRBD1; v_call: TRBV20-1; clone_size: few; j_call: TRBJ1-2; cdr3_length: 14; cdr3_nt: TGCAGTGCTAGCCCCAGGGGGGAGGACTATGGCTACACCTTC; cdr3_aa: CSASPRGEDYGYTF
d_call: TRBD1; v_call: TRBV11-1; clone_size: .; j_call: TRBJ2-1; cdr3_length: 22; cdr3_nt: TGTGCCAGCAGCTTAGCACTCGACCGGGGACAGGGGGGACAAAGCTCCTACAATGAGCAGTTCTTC; cdr3_aa: CASSLALDRGQGGQSSYNEQFF
d_call: .; v_call: TRBV12-5; clone_size: .; j_call: TRBJ2-3; cdr3_length: 13; cdr3_nt: TGTGCTAGTGGTCCCGATCACGGAGATACGCAGTATTTT; cdr3_aa: CASGPDHGDTQYF
d_call: TRBD1; v_call: TRBV7-8; clone_size: .; j_call: TRBJ1-4; cdr3_length: 17; cdr3_nt: TGTGCCAGCAGCTTAAACCCGAGGGGGCCTACTAATGAAAAACTGTTTTTT; cdr3_aa: CASSLNPRGPTNEKLFF
d_call: .; v_call: TRBV15; clone_size: .; j_call: TRBJ2-2; cdr3_length: 13; cdr3_nt: TGTGCCACCACTTTGGAATACACCGGGGAGCTGTTTTTT; cdr3_aa: CATTLEYTGELFF
d_call: TRBD2; v_call: TRBV5-1; clone_size: .; j_call: TRBJ2-3; cdr3_length: 15; cdr3_nt: TGCGCCAGCAGCTTTGGGACTAGCGGCACAGATACGCAGTATTTT; cdr3_aa: CASSFGTSGTDTQYF
d_call: .; v_call: TRBV13; clone_size: .; j_call: TRBJ2-7; cdr3_length: 16; cdr3_nt: TGTGCCAGCATCAAGATCCGGGACTTCACTCCCTACGAGCAGTACTTC; cdr3_aa: CASIKIRDFTPYEQYF
d_call: .; v_call: TRBV20-1; clone_size: .; j_call: TRBJ2-3; cdr3_length: 13; cdr3_nt: TGCAGTGCTAGCCTAGGGGGGGCAGATACGCAGTATTTT; cdr3_aa: CSASLGGADTQYF
d_call: TRBD2; v_call: TRBV6-1; clone_size: few; j_call: TRBJ2-7; cdr3_length: 16; cdr3_nt: TGTGCCAGCAGCCCAGGGACTAGCGGCCACTCCTACGAGCAGTACTTC; cdr3_aa: CASSPGTSGHSYEQYF
d_call: .; v_call: TRBV20-1; clone_size: few; j_call: TRBJ2-3; cdr3_length: 13; cdr3_nt: TGCAGTGCTAGACAGGGCGGTTCGGATACGCAGTATTTT; cdr3_aa: CSARQGGSDTQYF
d_call: TRBD1; v_call: TRBV25-1; clone_size: .; j_call: TRBJ2-7; cdr3_length: 17; cdr3_nt: TGTGCCAGCAGTGCCCATAAAGGGGGCATAGGCTCCTACGAGCAGTACTTC; cdr3_aa: CASSAHKGGIGSYEQYF
d_call: .; v_call: TRBV5-8; clone_size: few; j_call: TRBJ2-6; cdr3_length: 17; cdr3_nt: TGTGCCAGCAGCTTGGTCCTGGGGGCGGCTGGGGCCAACGTCCTGACTTTC; cdr3_aa: CASSLVLGAAGANVLTF
d_call: .; v_call: TRBV12-3/TRBV12-4; clone_size: .; j_call: TRBJ2-2; cdr3_length: 14; cdr3_nt: TGTGCCAGCAGTTTATTGGCAAGGGGCGGGGAGCTGTTTTTT; cdr3_aa: CASSLLARGGELFF
d_call: TRBD2; v_call: TRBV9; clone_size: .; j_call: TRBJ2-5; cdr3_length: 14; cdr3_nt: TGTGCCAGCAGCACGTTAGCGGGGGGTGAGACCCAGTACTTC; cdr3_aa: CASSTLAGGETQYF
d_call: TRBD2; v_call: TRBV20-1; clone_size: few; j_call: TRBJ2-1; cdr3_length: 15; cdr3_nt: TGCAGTGCTCGACTCATGACTAGCGGGAACAATGAGCAGTTCTTC; cdr3_aa: CSARLMTSGNNEQFF
d_call: .; v_call: TRBV5-1; clone_size: few; j_call: TRBJ2-5; cdr3_length: 15; cdr3_nt: TGCGCCAGCAGCTTGACAGGGAGAGGGGCAGAGACCCAGTACTTC; cdr3_aa: CASSLTGRGAETQYF
d_call: TRBD1; v_call: TRBV20-1; clone_size: .; j_call: TRBJ2-3; cdr3_length: 14; cdr3_nt: TGCAGTGCGAAACAGGGGGCGACCACAGATACGCAGTATTTT; cdr3_aa: CSAKQGATTDTQYF
d_call: .; v_call: TRBV20-1; clone_size: many; j_call: TRBJ2-3; cdr3_length: 15; cdr3_nt: TGCAGTGCTCAACGATCGGAAAGCAGCACAGATACGCAGTATTTT; cdr3_aa: CSAQRSESSTDTQYF
d_call: .; v_call: TRBV4-2; clone_size: .; j_call: TRBJ2-5; cdr3_length: 14; cdr3_nt: TGTGCCAGCAGCCAAGAAGAAACCGGGGAGACCCAGTACTTC; cdr3_aa: CASSQEETGETQYF
d_call: .; v_call: TRBV4-3; clone_size: .; j_call: TRBJ1-4; cdr3_length: 15; cdr3_nt: TGCGCCAGCAGCCACGGAGACCGCAAAAATGAAAAACTGTTTTTT; cdr3_aa: CASSHGDRKNEKLFF
d_call: .; v_call: TRBV7-2; clone_size: many; j_call: TRBJ2-3; cdr3_length: 14; cdr3_nt: TGTGCCAGCAGCACAGGGATCTCCCCAGATACGCAGTATTTT; cdr3_aa: CASSTGISPDTQYF
d_call: TRBD2; v_call: TRBV10-2; clone_size: many; j_call: TRBJ2-7; cdr3_length: 14; cdr3_nt: TGCGCCAGCACCGGCGTTATTAGCGGGGGCGAGCAGTACTTC; cdr3_aa: CASTGVISGGEQYF